A single sample is the source of the 32 T cell receptor beta chains below, sequenced in a study of T cell responses to AZD1222 COVID-19 vaccine. The assay was immunoSEQ multiplex PCR, and TCRdb's table has in-frame clones only and misses some. The table has about 160,000 clones, almost 90% seen once; the top ten hold around 5.5%. The input for sequencing was peripheral blood, taken on day 0 of AZD1222 vaccination. The receptor set was obtained from an adult in good health.

The chain carries TRBV3-1 (or the pseudogene TRBV3-2) and TRBJ2-7; the match to TRBD2 covers 13 bases. Losses at the gene ends were 4 bases for V and 3 bases for J; bases not matched to a gene: 9. The CDR3 extends over 17 amino acids. Germline CDR1 and CDR2: LGHDT and YNNKEL (reference sequence). CDR3 DNA: TGTGCCAGCAGCCTTGCCCCGGGACTAGCGGGATTCTACGAGCAGTACTTC. Protein product: CASSLAPGLAGFYEQYF.

This chain connects TRBV2 to TRBJ2-1, with 9 bases aligning to TRBD2. The V segment lost 2 bases and the J segment 7 bases; nucleotides outside the gene matches: 6. This CDR3 has 15 amino acids. Germline V CDR1 and CDR2: SNHLY, FYNNEI. Here the CDR3 reads CASSERAGGGNEQFF. The CDR3 DNA sequence: TGTGCCAGCAGTGAAAGGGCGGGAGGGGGGAATGAGCAGTTCTTC. The entire variable domain, with the rest obtained from reference TRBV2 and TRBJ2-1, is as follows: EPEVTQTPSHQVTQMGQEVILRCVPISNHLYFYWYRQILGQKVEFLVSFYNNEISEKSEIFDDQFSVERPDGSNFTLKIRSTKLEDSAMYFCASSERAGGGNEQFFGPGTRLTVL.

V usage is TRBV6-4 and J usage is TRBJ2-1; possible D gene TRBD2, 6 bases. Germline CDR1 is MRHNA and CDR2 is SNTAGT. There are 14 residues in the CDR3. V lost 6 bases and J 4 bases, leaving 13 bases between the germline ends. The CDR3 region is CASSLGGRYNEQFF. DNA of the CDR3: TGTGCCAGCAGCCTCGGGGGAAGATACAATGAGCAGTTCTTC.

The chain uses TRBV7-9 and TRBJ1-2; 7 nucleotides line up with TRBD1. The CDR3 is 16 residues long. Losses at the gene ends were 3 bases for V and 8 bases for J; bases not matched to a gene: 15. Germline V gene lookup returns CDR1 SEHNR and CDR2 FQNEAQ (reference sequence). As DNA, the CDR3 is TGTGCCAGCAGCTTCGCAGGCGAGGGGGCGCGTAAGGGCTACACCTTC. Its translation is CASSFAGEGARKGYTF. The whole variable domain, filled in from reference TRBV7-9 and TRBJ1-2, reads DTGVSQNPRHKITKRGQNVTFRCDPISEHNRLYWYRQTLGQGPEFLTYFQNEAQLEKSRLLSDRFSAERPKGSFSTLEIQRTEQGDSAMYLCASSFAGEGARKGYTFGSGTRLTVV.

This chain links TRBV2 with TRBJ2-1; the D call may be TRBD1 or TRBD2 (5 bases each). V lost 8 bases and J 2 bases, leaving 13 bases between the germline ends. Per germline, CDR1 SNHLY and CDR2 FYNNEI. The CDR3 totals 14 residues. For the CDR3, the DNA is TGTGCCAGCGGACTGATAGGGGCCTACAATGAGCAGTTCTTC. Protein product: CASGLIGAYNEQFF.

V and J are TRBV25-1 and TRBJ2-6, with D maybe TRBD1 (6 bases). The germline CDR1 and CDR2 sequences are MGHDK and SYGVNS. The length of the CDR3 is 17 residues. Trimming left V 4 bases short and J 0 bases short, with 13 bases between. This chain's CDR3 is CASSGRDTDSGANVLTF. In DNA form, the CDR3 reads TGTGCCAGCAGTGGCCGGGACACCGACTCTGGGGCCAACGTCCTGACTTTC.

The chain links TRBV6-5 to TRBJ1-3; D gene ambiguous. V lost 0 bases and J lost 2, with 11 bases in between. This CDR3 comprises 16 residues. The germline V gene encodes CDR1 MNHEY and CDR2 SVGAGI. For the CDR3, the DNA is TGTGCCAGCAGTTACTCGATACTTACAGCTGGAAACACCATATATTTT. It codes for CASSYSILTAGNTIYF.

The chain couples TRBV7-3 to TRBJ2-2; TRBD1 or TRBD2 may be the D gene (5 bases each). The ends were cut back, 1 base at V and 3 bases at J, with 9 bases in the middle. The V gene's germline CDR1 is SGHTA and CDR2 FQGTGA. The CDR3 is 15 residues long. The CDR3 sequence is CASSLRGTDTGELFF. For the CDR3, the DNA is TGTGCCAGCAGCTTAAGGGGGACCGACACCGGGGAGCTGTTTTTT.

This chain joins TRBV5-8 and TRBJ1-5; D might be TRBD1 (6 bases). The germline gives CDR1 SGHTS, CDR2 YDEGEE. The germline V and J ends were trimmed by 1 base and 6 bases, with 17 bases remaining between them. The CDR3 runs 16 residues. In nucleotides, the CDR3 is TGTGCCAGCAGCTTGCTAGGCAGGGGTTTCAGTCAGCCCCAGCATTTT. Amino acid sequence: CASSLLGRGFSQPQHF.

The chain is built from TRBV6-2 or TRBV6-3 and TRBJ2-1; tentatively, D is TRBD1 or TRBD2 (6 bases each). This CDR3 has 15 amino acids. Between the trimmed V and J ends, which lost 6 bases and 8 bases, there was a span of 20 bases. Germline V CDR1 and CDR2: MNHEY, SVGEGT. In nucleotides, the CDR3 is TGTGCCAGCAGCCCTGTGGTAGAGGGGGGCTATGAGCAGTTCTTC. Translated, it gives CASSPVVEGGYEQFF.

The chain links TRBV4-2 to TRBJ2-1; 12 bases map to TRBD2. CDR3 size: 17 residues. CDR1 is LGHNA, CDR2 YNFKEQ, per germline. Germline trimming cut 1 base from V and 15 bases from J; bases unmatched to any gene: 16. The CDR3 bases are TGTGCCAGCAGCCAAGGCCGGACTAGCGGGACGGATTTGGTCGGGTTCTTC. Amino acids: CASSQGRTSGTDLVGFF.

The CDR3 sequence: CASRKGGTEAFF. CDR3 bases: TGTGCCAGTAGGAAGGGTGGGACTGAAGCTTTCTTT. This rearrangement joins TRBV19 to TRBJ1-1; D unclear. V was shortened by 6 bases and J by 5 bases, with 10 bases between the two germline ends. Germline CDR1 LNHDA, CDR2 SQIVND (reference sequence). The CDR3 extends over 12 amino acids. Supplemented by reference TRBV19 and TRBJ1-1, the full variable domain reads DGGITQSPKYLFRKEGQNVTLSCEQNLNHDAMYWYRQDPGQGLRLIYYSQIVNDFQKGDIAEGYSVSREKKESFPLTVTSAQKNPTAFYLCASRKGGTEAFFGQGTRLTVV.

The chain uses TRBV5-1 and TRBJ2-3; TRBD1 matches at 7 bases. Germline loops: CDR1 SGHRS, CDR2 YFSETQ. The CDR3 is 14 residues long. V was clipped by 3 bases and J by 4 bases; unmatched bases: 5. The CDR3 DNA reads TGCGCCAGCAGCTGGACAGGCAGTGCAGATACGCAGTATTTT. Its translation: CASSWTGSADTQYF.

The chain links TRBV14 to TRBJ2-5, with 9 bases that match TRBD2. Trimming took 3 bases from V and 5 from J; bases not matched to a gene: 10. Germline-derived CDR1 and CDR2 are SGHDN and FVKESK. This CDR3 contains 16 residues. DNA for the CDR3: TGTGCCAGCAGCCAGAACCCTAGCGGGAATCGGGAGACCCAGTACTTC. Translation gives CASSQNPSGNRETQYF.

A note on this clone: The junction and the germline gene differ at one end; a read error may be behind it. CDR3 protein: CAWSVHGGDTEAFF. CDR3 coding DNA: TGTGCCTGGAGTGTTCACGGGGGAGACACGGAAGCTTTCTTT. V usage is TRBV30 and J usage is TRBJ1-1; tentative D call: TRBD1 (5 bases). The CDR3 runs to 14 residues. In germline, CDR1 is GTSNPN, CDR2 SVGIG (reference sequence). The complete variable domain, with remaining parts taken from reference TRBV30 and TRBJ1-1, reads SQTIHQWPATLVQPVGSPLSLECTVEGTSNPNLYWYRQAAGRGLQLLFYSVGIGQISSEVPQNLSASRPQDRQFILSSKKLLLSDSGFYLCAWSVHGGDTEAFFGQGTRLTVV.

The V and J genes are TRBV5-1 and TRBJ2-7; 7 bases are shared with TRBD1. After removal of 0 bases from V and 2 bases from J, the junction contained 2 bases not matched to a gene. Germline V gene lookup returns CDR1 SGHRS and CDR2 YFSETQ. The CDR3 consists of 14 residues. The chain's CDR3 is CASSLEGTAYEQYF. CDR3 bases: TGCGCCAGCAGCTTGGAGGGGACAGCCTACGAGCAGTACTTC.

The chain carries TRBV5-1 and TRBJ2-1; tentatively, D is TRBD2 (6 bases). The germline CDR1 and CDR2 sequences are SGHRS and YFSETQ. CDR3 size: 16 residues. V was trimmed by 4 bases and J by 5 bases, leaving 19 bases between them. CDR3 loop: CASSVLPISGDNEQFF. The DNA for the CDR3 is TGCGCCAGCAGCGTACTACCGATTAGCGGAGACAATGAGCAGTTCTTC.

V is TRBV28 and J is TRBJ2-5; D is unresolved. The CDR3 contains 11 residues. V was pared by 3 bases and J by 5 bases, with 4 bases between. Germline CDR1 is MDHEN and CDR2 is SYDVKM. The CDR3 region is CASSFMETQYF. The CDR3 DNA follows: TGTGCCAGCAGTTTCATGGAGACCCAGTACTTC. The variable domain in full, with the rest retrieved from reference TRBV28 and TRBJ2-5, is DVKVTQSSRYLVKRTGEKVFLECVQDMDHENMFWYRQDPGLGLRLIYFSYDVKMKEKGDIPEGYSVSREKKERFSLILESASTNQTSMYLCASSFMETQYFGPGTRLLVL.

J is TRBJ2-7 and V is TRBV28; the match to TRBD1 covers 9 bases. Germline assignment: CDR1 MDHEN and CDR2 SYDVKM. The V gene end was trimmed by 6 bases and the J gene end by 3 bases; junction bases not matched to a gene: 6. This CDR3 is 14 amino acids long. CDR3 DNA sequence: TGTGCCAGCAGGTCGCGGGGACAGGGCTACGAGCAGTACTTC. Translating gives CASRSRGQGYEQYF.

This clone is a singleton in its sample. The V and J genes are TRBV5-5 and TRBJ1-1; D gene uncertain. The CDR3 is 14 amino acids. Germline V gene lookup returns CDR1 SGHKS and CDR2 YYEKEE (reference sequence). V was pared by 1 base and J by 1 base, with 8 bases between. Here the CDR3 DNA reads TGTGCCAGCAGCTTGCTGGGAGCGAACACTGAAGCTTTCTTT. This sequence encodes CASSLLGANTEAFF.

CDR3 protein: CASSYTPGTGNTEAFF. CDR3 DNA sequence: TGTGCCAGCAGTTACACCCCCGGGACAGGGAACACTGAAGCTTTCTTT. The chain joins TRBV6-2 or TRBV6-3 to TRBJ1-1; 8 nucleotides match TRBD1. Trimming at V came to 2 bases and at J to 1 base, leaving 6 bases not matched to a gene. CDR3 length: 16 residues. CDR1 and CDR2 from the germline V gene are MNHEY and SVGEGT.

The V gene is TRBV28, the J gene TRBJ1-2; weak D call: TRBD1 (5 bases). Germline V gene data show CDR1 as MDHEN and CDR2 as SYDVKM. The CDR3 runs to 14 residues. The V and J ends lost 1 base and 4 bases respectively, with 10 bases between them. The CDR3 spells CASSLYGTSYGYTF. The CDR3 DNA reads TGTGCCAGCAGTTTATACGGGACGTCCTATGGCTACACCTTC.

V and J are TRBV7-7 and TRBJ2-5; 7 positions agree with TRBD1. The CDR3 has 18 residues. CDR1 and CDR2 from the germline V gene are SSHAT and FNYEAQ (reference sequence). J was trimmed by 4 bases and V by 2 bases; bases with no gene match: 16. The CDR3 here is CASSLSWGSTDRVETQYF. The CDR3 bases are TGTGCCAGCAGCTTATCCTGGGGTTCCACAGACAGGGTAGAGACCCAGTACTTC.

The J gene is TRBJ1-1, the V gene TRBV6-5, with D unclear. Per the germline V gene, CDR1 is MNHEY and CDR2 is SVGAGI. Trimming removed 0 bases at V and 4 bases at J, with 9 bases between. This CDR3 has 14 residues. CDR3 sequence: CASSYSGSLTEAFF. CDR3 sequence (DNA): TGTGCCAGCAGTTACTCAGGGAGTCTCACTGAAGCTTTCTTT.

This chain joins TRBV4-1 and TRBJ1-5, with 7 bases lining up with TRBD1. Germline CDR1 MGHRA, CDR2 YSYEKL. CDR3 length: 19 amino acids. V lost 0 bases, J lost 0 bases, and 11 bases stayed unmatched. The CDR3 loop is CASSQDVTGATHSNQPQHF. CDR3 DNA: TGCGCCAGCAGCCAAGATGTCACAGGGGCGACACATAGCAATCAGCCCCAGCATTTT.

The genes are TRBV19 and TRBJ2-3, with 10 nucleotides matching TRBD1. V lost 6 bases, J lost 2 bases, and 2 bases stayed unmatched. Germline CDR1 LNHDA, CDR2 SQIVND (reference sequence). The CDR3 is 14 residues long. CDR3 in DNA: TGTGCCAGTAGGGACAGGGGGTCCACAGATACGCAGTATTTT. Its translation is CASRDRGSTDTQYF.

The J gene is TRBJ1-2, the V gene TRBV7-9, with D perhaps matching TRBD1 (6 bases). Trimming left V 1 base short and J 8 bases short, with 14 bases between. The CDR3 spans 14 residues. CDR1 SEHNR and CDR2 FQNEAQ come from the germline V gene (reference sequence). CDR3 DNA: TGTGCCAGCAGCTTAGACACAGGGCCGGGAGGCTACACCTTC. It codes for CASSLDTGPGGYTF.

There are a few counts of this clone. This sequence joins TRBV9 and TRBJ1-3, with 8 nucleotides matching TRBD1. This CDR3 has 17 amino acids. The junction had 11 bases not matched to a gene; V was cut back by 4 bases and J by 2 bases. CDR1 SGDLS and CDR2 YYNGEE come from the germline V gene. The CDR3 spells CASSFSGTGHAGNTIYF. The CDR3 DNA reads as TGTGCCAGCAGCTTTTCCGGGACAGGACATGCTGGAAACACCATATATTTT.

This chain uses TRBV30 with TRBJ1-6; D is undetermined. Germline V gives CDR1 GTSNPN, CDR2 SVGIG (reference sequence). Deletions cut 1 base from V and 1 base from J, with 5 bases between. CDR3 length equals 14 residues. CDR3 region: CAWSAGSYNSPLHF. For the CDR3, the DNA is TGTGCCTGGAGTGCGGGTTCCTATAATTCACCCCTCCACTTT. The full variable domain, completed using reference TRBV30 and TRBJ1-6, is SQTIHQWPATLVQPVGSPLSLECTVEGTSNPNLYWYRQAAGRGLQLLFYSVGIGQISSEVPQNLSASRPQDRQFILSSKKLLLSDSGFYLCAWSAGSYNSPLHFGNGTRLTVT.

The rearrangement links TRBV19 to TRBJ1-1, with TRBD1 matching over 7 bases. Germline V gives CDR1 LNHDA, CDR2 SQIVND (reference sequence). The CDR3 is made up of 15 amino acids. J lost 2 bases, V lost 4 bases, and 7 bases had no gene match. CDR3 coding DNA: TGTGCCAGTAGTAGGGGGGACAGAACTAACACTGAAGCTTTCTTT. Residues: CASSRGDRTNTEAFF.

The sample holds one count of this clone. The chain carries TRBV6-2 or TRBV6-3 and TRBJ2-7, with D uncertain. The CDR3 is 12 residues long. V dropped 2 bases and J dropped 3 bases, with 5 bases sitting between them. Germline CDR1 reads MNHEY; CDR2 reads SVGEGT. The CDR3: CASSYNGYEQYF. The CDR3 bases are TGTGCCAGCAGTTACAACGGCTACGAGCAGTACTTC.

The chain employs TRBV9 and TRBJ2-2; D is tentatively TRBD1 or TRBD2 (5 bases each). Germline CDR1 and CDR2: SGDLS and YYNGEE. Trimming shortened V by 3 bases and J by 12 bases, and 18 bases separated the two germline ends. The CDR3 is 14 residues long. The CDR3 loop reads CASSAPSGRRKLFF. The DNA of the CDR3 is TGTGCCAGCAGCGCCCCGTCGGGACGGAGGAAGCTGTTTTTT.